Presented here are 26 T cell receptor beta chains from one specimen sequenced in a study of blood T cell repertoires in COVID-19. TCRdb's table, derived via immunoSEQ multiplex PCR, lists solely in-frame clones and lacks some. The sample records 95,000 to 110,000 clones, about 87% being singletons. The sequencing sample was made of peripheral blood. The receptors were sampled from a man over 45 with active or convalescent COVID-19.

This clone was detected once. The chain joins TRBV19 to TRBJ2-1, with unresolved D. Trimming took off 6 bases at V and 2 bases at J, with 11 bases between the two ends. Germline CDR1 is LNHDA and CDR2 is SQIVND (reference sequence). The CDR3 loop spans 14 amino acids. CDR3 nucleotide sequence: TGTGCCAGTAGGATTAATATAGCCTACAATGAGCAGTTCTTC. It specifies CASRINIAYNEQFF.

The rearrangement uses TRBV4-1 and TRBJ2-7; 8 nucleotides align to TRBD2. V gave up 1 base and J gave up 5 bases; unmatched junction bases: 7. CDR3 length: 15 amino acids. Per the germline V gene, CDR1 is MGHRA and CDR2 is YSYEKL. The CDR3 region is CASSQVGTRTHEQYF. The CDR3 region has the DNA TGCGCCAGCAGCCAAGTGGGGACTAGGACCCACGAGCAGTACTTC.

The chain links TRBV7-2 to TRBJ2-7; 8 bases match TRBD1. This CDR3 spans 15 amino acids. J gave up 0 bases and V 6 bases, and 7 bases lay outside the gene matches. In germline, CDR1 is SGHTA, CDR2 FQGNSA. CDR3 bases: TGTGCCAGCAGAATTGGACAGGGAGGCTCCTACGAGCAGTACTTC. It yields the protein CASRIGQGGSYEQYF.

A note on this clone: This sequence may be a read error, since a much larger clone differs from it by one base. This chain uses TRBV27 with TRBJ1-5; no clear D. Trimming pared 6 bases from V and 0 bases from J, leaving 9 bases between. Germline V gene lookup returns CDR1 MNHEY and CDR2 SMNVEV (reference sequence). The CDR3 has 14 amino acids. CDR3 sequence (DNA): TGTGCCAGCAGCCACAGCTATAGCAATCAGCCCCAGCATTTT. Protein sequence: CASSHSYSNQPQHF.

The V gene is TRBV4-1, the J gene TRBJ1-6, with a weak D call TRBD1 (5 bases). The CDR3 has 18 amino acids. The germline V gene encodes CDR1 MGHRA and CDR2 YSYEKL. V was pared by 0 bases and J by 6 bases, with 18 bases between. CDR3 protein: CASSQEGAAFPPNSPLHF. As DNA, the CDR3 is TGCGCCAGCAGCCAAGAAGGGGCGGCCTTCCCCCCTAATTCACCCCTCCACTTT.

The rearrangement uses TRBV7-6 and TRBJ2-7, with 12 nucleotides matching TRBD2. The CDR3 consists of 17 residues. Germline CDR1 and CDR2: SGHVS and FNYEAQ. Germline trimming cut 5 bases from V and 3 bases from J; bases unmatched to any gene: 11. The CDR3 sequence: CASSRDMGLAGYYEQYF. CDR3 coding DNA: TGTGCCAGCAGCCGGGACATGGGACTAGCGGGCTACTACGAGCAGTACTTC.

In its sample, this clone was seen a few times. J is TRBJ2-4 and V is TRBV6-2 or TRBV6-3, with 8 bases lining up with TRBD1. Per the germline V gene, CDR1 is MNHEY and CDR2 is SVGEGT. The V segment lost 2 bases and the J segment 8 bases; nucleotides outside the gene matches: 11. The CDR3 has 16 amino acids. The CDR3 protein is CASSYEAGGAMDIQYF. Written as DNA, the CDR3 is TGTGCCAGCAGTTACGAGGCAGGGGGCGCGATGGACATTCAGTACTTC.

This chain uses TRBV7-9 with TRBJ1-6; 8 nucleotides line up with TRBD1. The germline gives CDR1 SEHNR, CDR2 FQNEAQ (reference sequence). The trim removed 5 bases at V and 9 bases at J, leaving 12 bases unmatched. This CDR3 is built from 16 residues. This CDR3 reads CASSDEWTGSGSPLHF. The DNA for the CDR3 is TGTGCCAGCAGCGACGAATGGACAGGGAGCGGTTCACCCCTCCACTTT.

V is TRBV28 and J is TRBJ1-2; TRBD1 matches at 10 bases. V was clipped by 10 bases and J by 6 bases; unmatched bases: 11. CDR1 and CDR2 (germline): MDHEN, SYDVKM. The CDR3 sequence is 14 residues long. The DNA of the CDR3 is TGTGCCATCCTTCGCCGGGACAGGGGTGATGGCTACACCTTC. Translating gives CAILRRDRGDGYTF.

V and J are TRBV10-1 and TRBJ1-6, with a weak D call TRBD1 (5 bases). The V gene's germline CDR1 is WNHNN and CDR2 SYGVQD (reference sequence). V was cut by 0 bases and J by 7 bases, with 10 bases left in between. This CDR3 region has 15 residues. The CDR3 bases are TGCGCCAGCAGTGAGTCCGGGGGGATGAATTCACCCCTCCACTTT. Translating it yields CASSESGGMNSPLHF.

The gene calls are TRBV6-2 or TRBV6-3 and TRBJ2-5; 9 bases are shared with TRBD1. V dropped 4 bases and J dropped 7; count of bases not matched to a gene: 13. The CDR3 spans 16 residues. The germline V gene encodes CDR1 MNHEY and CDR2 SVGEGT. The CDR3 sequence: CASSSYPPGQGGTQYF. The CDR3 region has the DNA TGTGCCAGCAGTTCCTACCCCCCGGGACAGGGAGGGACCCAGTACTTC.

The chain joins TRBV11-2 to TRBJ2-7, with TRBD2 identical over 12 bases. The ends lost 5 bases at V and 2 bases at J; junction bases unmatched: 10. The length of the CDR3 is 17 residues. Germline CDR1 and CDR2: SGHAT and FQNNGV. CDR3 in DNA: TGTGCCAGCAGCCTACTAGCGGGAGGCTCCCGGACCTACGAGCAGTACTTC. Translating gives CASSLLAGGSRTYEQYF.

This chain links TRBV10-3 with TRBJ1-5; D possibly corresponds to TRBD1 (6 bases). CDR1 and CDR2 from the germline V gene are ENHRY and SYGVKD. This CDR3 comprises 14 residues. Trimming took off 4 bases at V and 2 bases at J, with 9 bases between the two ends. The CDR3 sequence: CAISVAGGNQPQHF. The CDR3, as DNA: TGTGCCATCAGTGTAGCAGGGGGCAATCAGCCCCAGCATTTT.

This clone showed up just a few times. Different DNA sequences within this sample yield the same CDR3. The gene calls are TRBV7-8 and TRBJ2-5, with D uncertain. Trimming removed 5 bases from V and 1 base from J, with 11 bases in between. Germline V gives CDR1 SGHVS, CDR2 FQNEAQ. The CDR3 spans 14 residues. CDR3 DNA sequence: TGTGCCAGCAGCCCTCGCCGGAGCCAAGAGACCCAGTACTTC. This encodes CASSPRRSQETQYF. The variable domain in full, with the rest retrieved from reference TRBV7-8 and TRBJ2-5, is GAGVSQSPRYKVAKRGQDVALRCDPISGHVSLFWYQQALGQGPEFLTYFQNEAQLDKSGLPSDRFFAERPEGSVSTLKIQRTQQEDSAVYLCASSPRRSQETQYFGPGTRLLVL.

The chain joins TRBV9 to TRBJ2-3; TRBD2 is a possible D gene (6 bases). The germline gives CDR1 SGDLS, CDR2 YYNGEE. The CDR3 contains 14 residues. The ends were cut back, 0 bases at V and 4 bases at J, with 9 bases in the middle. The CDR3 is CASSVGGRSDTQYF. The CDR3 DNA follows: TGTGCCAGCAGCGTAGGGGGGAGGTCAGATACGCAGTATTTT.

The chain employs TRBV2 and TRBJ2-5; 15 bases agree with TRBD2. Per germline, CDR1 SNHLY and CDR2 FYNNEI. V was pared by 4 bases and J by 4 bases, with 4 bases of the junction left unmatched. The CDR3 is 16 residues long. CDR3 region: CASSGTSGRASETQYF. CDR3 DNA sequence: TGTGCCAGCAGTGGGACTAGCGGGAGGGCCTCAGAGACCCAGTACTTC. Filled out from reference TRBV2 and TRBJ2-5, the complete variable domain reads EPEVTQTPSHQVTQMGQEVILRCVPISNHLYFYWYRQILGQKVEFLVSFYNNEISEKSEIFDDQFSVERPDGSNFTLKIRSTKLEDSAMYFCASSGTSGRASETQYFGPGTRLLVL.

The V and J genes are TRBV6-5 and TRBJ2-7; TRBD1 aligns across 8 bases. The CDR3 is 14 amino acids. The germline V gene has CDR1 MNHEY and CDR2 SVGAGI. V was pared by 7 bases and J by 4 bases, with 9 bases of the junction left unmatched. CDR3 sequence: CASTSDRGAYEQYF. CDR3 nucleotides: TGTGCCAGCACCTCCGACAGGGGAGCGTACGAGCAGTACTTC.

Of note for this clone: An end of the junction does not agree with germline; a read error may underlie this. The V call is TRBV24-1, the J call TRBJ2-1, with D possibly matching TRBD1 (5 bases). The germline gives CDR1 KGHDR, CDR2 SFDVKD. The CDR3 length is 12 residues. The chain's CDR3 is CATSDLDSVTIF. The CDR3 nucleotides are TGTGCCACCAGTGATTTAGACAGCGTTACAATCTTC.

The chain has TRBV24-1 and TRBJ1-5; D not certain. Looked up from germline, CDR1 is KGHDR and CDR2 is SFDVKD. This CDR3 region has 12 residues. With 9 bases removed from V and 5 bases from J, the gap between germline ends came to 10 bases. The CDR3 sequence: CATVGADQPQHF. The CDR3 DNA reads as TGTGCCACCGTCGGAGCCGATCAGCCCCAGCATTTT.

The rearrangement links TRBV4-3 to TRBJ2-7, with 11 bases identical to TRBD2. Germline V gene data show CDR1 as LGHNA and CDR2 as YSLEER. Losses at the gene ends were 4 bases for V and 4 bases for J; bases not matched to a gene: 6. The CDR3 is 15 residues long. CDR3 sequence: CASSPLAGGPYEQYF. As DNA, the CDR3 is TGCGCCAGCAGCCCCTTAGCGGGAGGGCCGTACGAGCAGTACTTC.

This sequence joins TRBV3-1 (or the pseudogene TRBV3-2) and TRBJ1-1; the D is unclear. CDR3 length equals 14 residues. CDR1 and CDR2 (germline): LGHDT, YNNKEL (reference sequence). Between the trimmed V and J ends, which lost 2 bases and 1 base, there was a span of 8 bases. CDR3 bases: TGTGCCAGCAGCCAATATACAGCGAACACTGAAGCTTTCTTT. Translation: CASSQYTANTEAFF.

J is TRBJ1-2 and V is TRBV27, with TRBD1 matching over 7 bases. The CDR3 has 14 residues. The V and J ends lost 6 bases and 4 bases, in that order; junction bases with no gene match: 8. From germline, CDR1 is MNHEY and CDR2 SMNVEV (reference sequence). The CDR3 DNA sequence: TGTGCCAGCAGCGACGACAGGGAAATCTATGGCTACACCTTC. Its translation is CASSDDREIYGYTF.

The genes are TRBV7-9 and TRBJ1-2, with 7 nucleotides matching TRBD1. CDR1 is SEHNR, CDR2 FQNEAQ, per germline (reference sequence). J gave up 5 bases and V 5 bases, and 14 bases lay outside the gene matches. This CDR3 has 16 residues. The CDR3 DNA reads as TGTGCCAGCAGCCCCCCATTACAGGGGAAGGGGTATGGCTACACCTTC. The encoded protein is CASSPPLQGKGYGYTF.

The chain is built from TRBV18 and TRBJ2-7, with unresolved D. Germline assignment: CDR1 KGHSH and CDR2 LQKENI. The CDR3 is 17 residues long. V was cut by 0 bases and J by 2 bases, with 17 bases left in between. Here the CDR3 reads CASSPPNPGPSTYEQYF. The CDR3 DNA is TGTGCCAGCTCACCACCGAATCCGGGTCCGTCGACCTACGAGCAGTACTTC. The complete variable domain, with remaining parts taken from reference TRBV18 and TRBJ2-7, reads NAGVMQNPRHLVRRRGQEARLRCSPMKGHSHVYWYRQLPEEGLKFMVYLQKENIIDESGMPKERFSAEFPKEGPSILRIQQVVRGDSAAYFCASSPPNPGPSTYEQYFGPGTRLTVT.

This clone was picked up one time. The chain employs TRBV5-6 and TRBJ2-2, with TRBD1 matching over 7 bases. Germline trimming cut 0 bases from V and 6 bases from J; bases unmatched to any gene: 11. This CDR3 is built from 17 residues. Germline-derived CDR1 and CDR2 are SGHDT and YYEEEE. This chain's CDR3 is CASSLAGRTGPAGELFF. CDR3 coding DNA: TGTGCCAGCAGCTTGGCCGGTAGGACAGGACCAGCCGGGGAGCTGTTTTTT.

The rearrangement uses TRBV2 and TRBJ2-1; 10 bases line up with TRBD2. CDR1 is SNHLY, CDR2 FYNNEI, per germline. V shed 6 bases and J 2 bases; nucleotides not matched to a gene: 7. The CDR3 has 16 amino acids. The CDR3 DNA reads TGTGCCAGCAGAGCTCCTAGCGGGAGTCCCTACAATGAGCAGTTCTTC. It is translated as CASRAPSGSPYNEQFF.